These 20 T cell receptor beta chains were all obtained from the same sample, sequenced in a study of T cell repertoires in cytomegalovirus infection. TCRdb re-called the reads with MiXCR, one entry per CDR3 protein. This sample has about 190,000 distinct CDR3 sequences, with 7.5% to 10% found just once. Sequencing was done on a sample of PBMCs. These receptors all stem from a human donor in good health (CMV status not recorded). Some clones in this sample may be carry-over from other donors' samples.

In its sample, this clonotype was seen many times. V usage is TRBV6-1 and J usage is TRBJ2-2; possibly TRBD2 for D (6 bases). The V gene's germline CDR1 is MNHNS and CDR2 SASEGT. The V gene lost 6 bases and the J gene lost 5 bases, with 19 bases spanning the gap. CDR3 length equals 16 residues. The CDR3 is CASSRGWRGETGELFF. CDR3 nucleotides: TGTGCCAGCAGCCGGGGATGGCGGGGCGAAACCGGGGAGCTGTTTTTT.

This clonotype was observed at least ten times. This sequence joins TRBV5-6 and TRBJ1-1; D is unresolved. The CDR3 is 13 residues long. Trimming shortened V by 0 bases and J by 10 bases, and 13 bases separated the two germline ends. Germline V gene sequence: CDR1 SGHDT, CDR2 YYEEEE. CDR3 sequence reads: CASSLEERFGAFF. The CDR3 DNA sequence: TGTGCCAGCAGCTTGGAGGAAAGGTTCGGAGCTTTCTTT. Drawing the rest from reference TRBV5-6 and TRBJ1-1, the complete variable domain is DAGVTQSPTHLIKTRGQQVTLRCSPKSGHDTVSWYQQALGQGPQFIFQYYEEEERQRGNFPDRFSGHQFPNYSSELNVNALLLGDSALYLCASSLEERFGAFFGQGTRLTVV.

This clonotype was counted between two and nine times. This rearrangement joins TRBV20-1 to TRBJ1-2; possibly TRBD1 for D (5 bases). In germline, CDR1 is DFQATT, CDR2 SNEGSKA (reference sequence). Between the trimmed V and J ends, which lost 6 bases and 4 bases, there was a span of 12 bases. CDR3 size: 12 residues. In DNA form, the CDR3 reads TGCAGTGCCGTGCCCGACAGCTATGGCTACACCTTC. This gives the protein CSAVPDSYGYTF.

This clonotype was counted at least ten times. V usage is TRBV7-2 and J usage is TRBJ1-6, with 10 nucleotides matching TRBD1. This CDR3 contains 16 residues. V lost 3 bases to trimming and J lost 7 bases; unmatched junction nucleotides: 6. Germline CDR1 SGHTA, CDR2 FQGNSA. The CDR3, as DNA: TGTGCCAGCAGCTTCACGGGACAGGGGCAAAATTCACCCCTCCACTTT. Translating it yields CASSFTGQGQNSPLHF.

This clonotype was seen at least ten times. The chain recombines TRBV7-2 with TRBJ2-5; D not certain. Between the trimmed V and J ends, which lost 3 bases and 5 bases, there was a span of 7 bases. The germline CDR1 and CDR2 sequences are SGHTA and FQGNSA. The CDR3 is 12 amino acids. CDR3: CASSFTQETQYF. The CDR3 coding sequence is TGTGCCAGCAGCTTCACCCAGGAGACCCAGTACTTC.

This clonotype was detected a few times. This chain joins TRBV2 and TRBJ1-4, with D unclear. The CDR3 is 14 residues long. Germline V gives CDR1 SNHLY, CDR2 FYNNEI. Trimming pared 1 base from V and 5 bases from J, leaving 8 bases between. DNA for the CDR3: TGTGCCAGCAGTGAAGACACGGGGAATGAAAAACTGTTTTTT. Translating it yields CASSEDTGNEKLFF.

The V and J genes are TRBV27 and TRBJ1-5; TRBD1 is a possible D gene (5 bases). V was trimmed by 4 bases and J by 5 bases, leaving 12 bases between them. The CDR3 length is 14 residues. From germline, CDR1 is MNHEY and CDR2 SMNVEV (reference sequence). CDR3 loop: CASSSQGRDQPQHF. CDR3 nucleotide sequence: TGTGCCAGCAGTTCCCAGGGTAGGGATCAGCCCCAGCATTTT.

The chain combines TRBV27 with TRBJ1-2; D unresolved. Germline V CDR1 and CDR2: MNHEY, SMNVEV (reference sequence). The CDR3 has 13 amino acids. Trimming took off 5 bases at V and 2 bases at J, with 9 bases between the two ends. The CDR3 sequence is CASSPSRNYGYTF. Written as DNA, the CDR3 is TGTGCCAGCAGTCCCAGCAGGAACTATGGCTACACCTTC.

V and J are TRBV4-3 and TRBJ2-3; 12 bases are a match to TRBD2. The germline V gene encodes CDR1 LGHNA and CDR2 YSLEER. The CDR3 is 16 amino acids. Germline trimming cut 2 bases from V and 2 bases from J; bases unmatched to any gene: 2. DNA of the CDR3: TGCGCCAGCAGCCAACGGACTAGCGGGAACACAGATACGCAGTATTTT. This encodes CASSQRTSGNTDTQYF.

The sample holds a few counts of this clonotype. The chain is built from TRBV19 and TRBJ1-5, with D perhaps TRBD1 (5 bases). CDR1 and CDR2 from the germline V gene are LNHDA and SQIVND (reference sequence). Trimming removed 6 bases at V and 3 bases at J, with 9 bases between. This CDR3 contains 13 residues. CDR3 residues: CASRAGNNQPQHF. The CDR3 DNA is TGTGCCAGTAGGGCAGGGAACAATCAGCCCCAGCATTTT. Using reference TRBV19 and TRBJ1-5 for the parts outside the CDR3, the full variable domain is DGGITQSPKYLFRKEGQNVTLSCEQNLNHDAMYWYRQDPGQGLRLIYYSQIVNDFQKGDIAEGYSVSREKKESFPLTVTSAQKNPTAFYLCASRAGNNQPQHFGDGTRLSIL.

This clonotype was detected many times. This chain uses TRBV7-9 with TRBJ1-1; D perhaps matches TRBD1 (5 bases). The CDR3 length is 14 residues. The germline V gene has CDR1 SEHNR and CDR2 FQNEAQ (reference sequence). The ends were cut back, 5 bases at V and 3 bases at J, with 13 bases in the middle. As DNA, the CDR3 is TGTGCCAGCAGCCCGGGACTAACCGACACTGAAGCTTTCTTT. Translating gives CASSPGLTDTEAFF.

This clonotype was seen repeatedly, ten times or more. The gene calls are TRBV7-2 and TRBJ2-5; D unclear. This CDR3 comprises 13 residues. The ends were cut back, 5 bases at V and 2 bases at J, with 9 bases in the middle. Germline lookup yields CDR1 SGHTA and CDR2 FQGNSA. The CDR3 region has the DNA TGTGCCAGCAGCCGGACCCTGCAAGAGACCCAGTACTTC. It specifies CASSRTLQETQYF.

In its sample, this clonotype was seen many times. The gene calls are TRBV9 and TRBJ2-4, with 7 bases matching TRBD2. The CDR3 sequence is 16 residues long. Germline-derived CDR1 and CDR2 are SGDLS and YYNGEE. V dropped 2 bases and J dropped 8; count of bases not matched to a gene: 13. CDR3 nucleotides: TGTGCCAGCAGCGTGGATCCGGGACTAAATCGGGACATTCAGTACTTC. Translated: CASSVDPGLNRDIQYF.

Many counts were recorded for this clonotype. The CDR3 spells CSAPPGQPLSRYTF. The CDR3 coding sequence is TGCAGTGCGCCACCGGGACAGCCGTTGTCGCGCTACACCTTC. The chain couples TRBV20-1 to TRBJ1-2; 7 nucleotides match TRBD1. Germline CDR1 DFQATT, CDR2 SNEGSKA (reference sequence). CDR3 length: 14 amino acids. With 6 bases clipped from V and 9 bases from J, the junction kept 16 bases outside the gene matches.

The sample holds many counts of this clonotype. The rearrangement links TRBV19 to TRBJ2-1; 14 nucleotides align to TRBD2. The V and J ends lost 10 bases and 5 bases, in that order; junction bases with no gene match: 7. CDR3 length: 15 residues. The V gene's germline CDR1 is LNHDA and CDR2 SQIVND (reference sequence). CDR3 amino acids: CATGRLAGGHNEQFF. The CDR3 nucleotides read TGTGCCACCGGGCGACTAGCGGGAGGGCACAATGAGCAGTTCTTC.

The chain uses TRBV5-1 and TRBJ2-5; D not certain. Germline CDR1 is SGHRS and CDR2 is YFSETQ. The CDR3 length is 13 residues. V dropped 0 bases and J dropped 3 bases, with 6 bases sitting between them. CDR3 coding DNA: TGCGCCAGCAGCTTGGGCAAGGAAGAGACCCAGTACTTC. It specifies CASSLGKEETQYF.

The genes are TRBV7-3 and TRBJ2-1; 10 nucleotides align to TRBD2. The CDR3 is 18 residues long. The germline gives CDR1 SGHTA, CDR2 FQGTGA. The V and J ends lost 5 bases and 9 bases, in that order; junction bases with no gene match: 19. The CDR3 sequence: CASSPKTGLASGGGEQFF. The CDR3 region has the DNA TGTGCCAGCAGCCCTAAAACGGGACTAGCGAGCGGGGGTGGTGAGCAGTTCTTC. The full variable domain, its missing parts supplied by reference TRBV7-3 and TRBJ2-1, is GAGVSQTPSNKVTEKGKYVELRCDPISGHTALYWYRQSLGQGPEFLIYFQGTGAADDSGLPNDRFFAVRPEGSVSTLKIQRTERGDSAVYLCASSPKTGLASGGGEQFFGPGTRLTVL.

On this clonotype: A junction boundary mismatches the germline segment, possibly from a read error. CDR3 residues: CSANNQAGELYF. In DNA form, the CDR3 reads TGCAGTGCTAATAATCAGGCGGGTGAGCTGTACTTC. This rearrangement joins TRBV20-1 to TRBJ2-7; weak D call: TRBD2 (5 bases). Germline CDR1 is DFQATT and CDR2 is SNEGSKA (reference sequence). This CDR3 spans 12 amino acids.

This clonotype was counted only a few times. This rearrangement joins TRBV11-2 to TRBJ2-2; 9 bases match TRBD2. The trim removed 7 bases at V and 1 base at J, leaving 4 bases unmatched. The CDR3 is made up of 15 amino acids. Germline V gene lookup returns CDR1 SGHAT and CDR2 FQNNGV. This CDR3 reads CASNAGGGNTGELFF. CDR3 nucleotide sequence: TGTGCCAGCAACGCGGGGGGGGGGAACACCGGGGAGCTGTTTTTT. Filled out from reference TRBV11-2 and TRBJ2-2, the complete variable domain reads EAGVAQSPRYKIIEKRQSVAFWCNPISGHATLYWYQQILGQGPKLLIQFQNNGVVDDSQLPKDRFSAERLKGVDSTLKIQPAKLEDSAVYLCASNAGGGNTGELFFGEGSRLTVL.

This chain uses TRBV28 with TRBJ1-1; TRBD1 matches 8 bases. Germline loops: CDR1 MDHEN, CDR2 SYDVKM. J was trimmed by 1 base and V by 5 bases; bases with no gene match: 6. The CDR3 contains 15 residues. In DNA form, the CDR3 reads TGTGCCAGCAGTACGACCGGGACAGGGAACACTGAAGCTTTCTTT. Translating it yields CASSTTGTGNTEAFF.